Ten or more counts support the clone carrying this T cell receptor (beta chain). This specimen belongs to a study of T-cell reconstitution after alpha-beta-depleted transplantation in children. Trimming pared 3 bases from V and 8 bases from J, leaving 15 bases between. This CDR3 spans 14 amino acids. Germline V lookup: CDR1 SGHRS, CDR2 YFSETQ. The TCRbeta library incorporated unique molecular identifiers. One entry per CDR3 protein, called by TCRdb with MiXCR from the PCR reads. The table lists a few hundred thousand distinct CDR3 sequences, about 9.6% of them singletons. V gene TRBV5-1 combines with J gene TRBJ2-1, with D possibly TRBD2 on 5 matching bases. The sequencing here drew on PBMCs from the stem cell graft donor, taken from the stem cell graft. This receptor was obtained from a human donor who donated a stem cell graft to a child with SCID. The CDR3 is CASSWWGVWDEQFF. DNA for the CDR3: TGCGCCAGCAGCTGGTGGGGAGTTTGGGATGAGCAGTTCTTC.